This T cell receptor beta chain was recovered during a study of blood T cell repertoires in COVID-19. In the authors' workflow: Counts of nucleated cells, estimated from reference gene primer amplification, were obtained. The protocol was immunoSEQ multiplex PCR, while the TCRdb copy is restricted to in-frame clones and leaves out a portion. V, J and clone size were drawn from that table, and D and trimming were deduced from the DNA. The sample holds about 500,000 clones, about nine tenths seen once. This study enrolled people aged about 18 to 100 from roughly 22 US geographic areas. CDR3 length: 12 amino acids. The germline V gene has CDR1 MGHRA and CDR2 YSYEKL. The V end lost 6 bases, the J end lost 7 bases, and 7 bases lay between the germline ends.

The chain carries TRBV4-1 and TRBJ1-6; no definite D call. The clonotype was recovered from a woman in her late teens or twenties who had recovered from COVID-19. Sequenced input: PBMCs or T cells enriched from blood (not recorded which). The CDR3 protein is CASSGENSPLHF. The CDR3 DNA reads as TGCGCCAGCAGTGGGGAGAATTCACCCCTCCACTTT.